This T cell receptor beta chain was sequenced in a study of cytomegalovirus exposure and HLA in healthy donors. It was with 60 Vbeta and 13 Jbeta primers that the PCR ran. Clones were read by immunoSEQ multiplex PCR, and TCRdb kept only the in-frame ones, dropping some. This sample has 95,000 to 150,000 clones, with about 78% found just once. There are 16 residues in the CDR3. Germline V lookup: CDR1 SGHVS, CDR2 FQNEAQ. V lost 1 base to trimming and J lost 4 bases, with 14 bases between them. Sequencing was performed on PBMCs. This receptor was taken from a woman aged 40 to 50 in good health and CMV-seropositive. This rearrangement joins TRBV7-8 to TRBJ2-1; D possibly corresponds to TRBD2 (7 bases). This chain's CDR3 is CASSLDGGAGYNEQFF. CDR3 coding DNA: TGTGCCAGCAGCTTAGATGGGGGGGCGGGGTACAATGAGCAGTTCTTC.